The T cell receptor (beta chain) under discussion was sequenced for a study of Ad26.COV2.S vaccination and SARS-CoV-2 variants (dated by TCRdb to the early 2020s). With respect to the entire study: Donors in the vaccine arm were drawn from COV1001, a phase I-IIa trial of Ad26.COV2.S in healthy adults that was multicentre, randomized, double-blind and placebo-controlled. Dosing of Ad26.COV2.S was intramuscular, at either 5x10^10 or 1x10^11 viral particles, delivered as one shot or as two shots spaced 56 days apart. TCRbeta repertoire sequencing was used to assess the specificity and breadth of SARS-CoV-2-reactive T cell receptors after Ad26.COV2.S vaccination. The TCR-sequenced set comprised around 30 samples: around 20 Ad26.COV2.S vaccine recipients, 5 placebo recipients and 8 SARS-CoV-2 convalescent individuals. Participants in the trial were split at random into five groups of five each, receiving low-dose or high-dose Ad26.COV2.S once or twice, or else placebo on both occasions. Blinding of investigators to trial group allocation was maintained during experiments and outcome assessment. Points the paper makes about the study in general: Substantial breadth of spike-specific CD8+ and CD4+ T cell responses was reported after vaccination. Ad26.COV2.S recipients had higher spike-specific TCR breadth than placebo recipients (P = 0.0014). Comparing responses between vaccine doses or regimens was not something the study was powered to do. Comparable non-spike TCR breadth was observed between vaccine and placebo recipients, consistent with only spike being contained in the vaccine. According to the authors, total T cell responses may have been underestimated by the TCR breadth and depth analyses.

In the case of this clone: This receptor's antigen is unknown. Base qualities are not provided; no much larger clone lies one nucleotide away.

The immunoSEQ Assay was used to sequence TCRbeta CDR3 regions. After extraction, genomic DNA underwent amplification by bias-controlled multiplex PCR, followed by high-throughput sequencing. The authors processed their data as follows. Collapsing and filtering of sequences were performed to quantify the absolute abundance of each unique TCRbeta CDR3 region. T cell fraction was estimated by normalizing TCRbeta template counts to usable DNA, with usable DNA measured through amplification of reference genes found in all nucleated cells. Repertoire TCRs were annotated as SARS-CoV-2-specific by exact matching of V gene, CDR3 amino acid sequence and J gene to a known reactive TCR set. The reference SARS-CoV-2 TCR set was derived from MIRA and filtered for enrichment in COVID-19-positive ImmuneCODE repertoires, a step that removed public or cross-reactive TCRs. Based on the MIRA antigens, annotated TCRs were further analysed at the level of specific ORF or position within ORF. Depth was the summed frequency of annotated unique rearrangements, while breadth was defined as annotated unique rearrangements over total unique productive rearrangements. Two-sided Wilcoxon rank-sum tests were applied when comparing TCR breadth between groups. TCRdb mirrors the immuneACCESS table, restricted to in-frame sequences. Some clones are absent from its copies; in checked studies, under half trace to an unresolved V gene, and the reason for the others is unknown. That table furnishes V, J and clone size, whereas the DNA furnished D and trimming. The sample table holds around 340,000 clones, of which 85% to 90% were seen once. About 5% of the sample is in the top ten clones.

This specimen's treatment or condition label, per the study, means: about 20 received Ad26.COV2.S at low or high dose, single or two shots; roughly five received placebo; per-sample allocation not given. For vaccine and placebo recipients, the sequenced repertoires came from samples collected on day 63 after the first injection. Cohort 1b enrolled 25 adults aged 18-55 years at a single site in Boston, USA, between 29 July and 7 August 2020. Ad26.COV2.S was a replication-incompetent adenovirus type 26 vector expressing a prefusion-stabilized SARS-CoV-2 spike protein from the original Wuhan strain. The sample in question was peripheral blood, obtained in a trial of Ad26.COV2.S vaccine versus placebo. The receptor's source is a person between 18 and 65 years old who received the Ad26.COV2.S COVID-19 vaccine or a placebo.

The nucleotides are TGTGCCAGCAGGAGACAAGATACGCAGTATTTT. Its coded protein is CASRRQDTQYF. The sequence links TRBV12-3 or TRBV12-4 to TRBJ2-3; there is no confident call for the D gene. The CDR3 measures 11 amino acids from cysteine to phenylalanine. Of all the DNA, just the CDR3 is kept, 33 bases in frame from base 1. The germline ends are 6 bases apart after V is trimmed by 6 bases and J by 5 bases.